The 13 T cell receptor beta chains below come from one sample, sequenced in a study of cytomegalovirus exposure and HLA in healthy donors. PCR employed 60 Vbeta and 13 Jbeta primers. Produced via immunoSEQ multiplex PCR; TCRdb's table is partial and in-frame only. Among about 190,000 clones listed, roughly 77% were seen once. Sequencing was carried out using PBMCs. All receptors derive from a woman aged 30 to 39 in good health and CMV-seropositive.

This chain uses TRBV6-1 with TRBJ2-1; 7 nucleotides match TRBD1. This CDR3 has 13 residues. Trimming at V came to 6 bases and at J to 3 bases, leaving 2 bases not matched to a gene. Per germline, CDR1 MNHNS and CDR2 SASEGT. CDR3 region: CASRDRIYNEQFF. The CDR3 nucleotides read TGTGCCAGCAGGGACAGGATCTACAATGAGCAGTTCTTC.

This CDR3 is CASDRAVTSPLHF. The CDR3 region has the DNA TGTGCCAGCGACAGGGCGGTTACTTCACCCCTCCACTTT. The chain combines TRBV2 with TRBJ1-6; 7 bases agree with TRBD1. After removal of 8 bases from V and 9 bases from J, the junction contained 7 bases not matched to a gene. The CDR3 runs to 13 residues. Looked up from germline, CDR1 is SNHLY and CDR2 is FYNNEI.

The chain has TRBV2 and TRBJ2-2, with TRBD2 as a possible D gene (6 bases). The CDR3 covers 14 residues. Between the trimmed V and J ends, which lost 10 bases and 0 bases, there was a span of 12 bases. Germline values: CDR1 SNHLY, CDR2 FYNNEI. CDR3 DNA sequence: TGTGCCAAATGGGACTCTACGAACACCGGGGAGCTGTTTTTT. Residues: CAKWDSTNTGELFF. Combining the CDR3 with reference TRBV2 and TRBJ2-2 gives the whole variable domain EPEVTQTPSHQVTQMGQEVILRCVPISNHLYFYWYRQILGQKVEFLVSFYNNEISEKSEIFDDQFSVERPDGSNFTLKIRSTKLEDSAMYFCAKWDSTNTGELFFGEGSRLTVL.

In this sample, this clone turned up a few times. V usage is TRBV18 and J usage is TRBJ1-1, with D unresolved. The CDR3 contains 16 residues. Germline assignment: CDR1 KGHSH and CDR2 LQKENI. Trimming shortened V by 1 base and J by 3 bases, and 15 bases separated the two germline ends. The CDR3: CASSPREGPGDTEAFF. In DNA form, the CDR3 reads TGTGCCAGCTCACCACGGGAGGGCCCCGGCGACACTGAAGCTTTCTTT.

The DNA of the CDR3 is TGTGCCAGCAGTTACTCCCCGGGGAACAAAGCTTTCTTT. It yields the protein CASSYSPGNKAFF. The chain recombines TRBV6-5 with TRBJ1-1; D not certain. The germline V and J ends were trimmed by 0 bases and 9 bases, with 11 bases remaining between them. Per the germline V gene, CDR1 is MNHEY and CDR2 is SVGAGI. CDR3 length: 13 residues.

The chain carries TRBV10-2 and TRBJ1-2; no clear D. In germline, CDR1 is WSHSY, CDR2 SAAADI. CDR3 length: 16 residues. The germline V and J ends were trimmed by 5 bases and 1 base, with 17 bases remaining between them. The CDR3 nucleotides are TGCGCCAGCAGTAACTCTCTACTCGGGGTTAACTATGGCTACACCTTC. This translates into CASSNSLLGVNYGYTF.

Turning to this clone: The sample has other DNA sequences that encode this CDR3 too. The V call is TRBV28, the J call TRBJ2-2; 8 positions match TRBD2. Per the germline V gene, CDR1 is MDHEN and CDR2 is SYDVKM. CDR3 length equals 15 residues. After removal of 8 bases from V and 2 bases from J, the junction contained 7 bases not matched to a gene. This CDR3 is CASHRGGPNTGELFF. As DNA, the CDR3 is TGTGCCAGCCACCGGGGGGGGCCAAACACCGGGGAGCTGTTTTTT. The whole variable domain, filled in from reference TRBV28 and TRBJ2-2, reads DVKVTQSSRYLVKRTGEKVFLECVQDMDHENMFWYRQDPGLGLRLIYFSYDVKMKEKGDIPEGYSVSREKKERFSLILESASTNQTSMYLCASHRGGPNTGELFFGEGSRLTVL.

The V and J genes are TRBV5-4 and TRBJ2-7; the match to TRBD2 covers 10 bases. V shed 4 bases, J shed 5 bases, and the junction held 6 bases outside the gene matches. The CDR3 is made up of 14 amino acids. Germline V gives CDR1 SGHNT, CDR2 YYREEE (reference sequence). The CDR3: CASSNGLAADEQYF. CDR3 in DNA: TGTGCCAGCAGCAACGGACTAGCGGCGGACGAGCAGTACTTC.

This clone occurred a few times. One junction end does not reproduce the germline sequence, and a read error may be involved. The CDR3 nucleotides read TGTTCCAGCAGCCTACAGGGGTCGGAGCAGTACTTC. Translation: CSSSLQGSEQYF. The chain uses TRBV7-9 and TRBJ2-7; the match to TRBD1 covers 7 bases. Germline CDR1 and CDR2: SEHNR and FQNEAQ (reference sequence). The CDR3 runs to 12 residues.

The chain combines TRBV5-1 with TRBJ2-1; possible D gene TRBD2, 5 bases. The CDR3 consists of 12 residues. Per germline, CDR1 SGHRS and CDR2 YFSETQ. V lost 0 bases, J lost 10 bases, and 8 bases lay in between. CDR3 region: CASSLVEGEQFF. The CDR3 DNA reads as TGCGCCAGCAGCTTGGTAGAGGGCGAGCAGTTCTTC.

The V and J genes are TRBV28 and TRBJ2-2; 11 nucleotides align to TRBD1. The CDR3 loop spans 16 amino acids. Germline V CDR1 and CDR2: MDHEN, SYDVKM. The V segment lost 4 bases and the J segment 8 bases; nucleotides outside the gene matches: 9. The CDR3 sequence is CASSSGQGASVGELFF. The CDR3 coding sequence is TGTGCCAGCAGTTCCGGACAGGGGGCGAGCGTTGGGGAGCTGTTTTTT.

This clone was picked up a small number of times. DNA of the CDR3: TGTGCCACCAGCAGAGGTGGGGGAGGGACATACGAGCAGTACTTC. Protein sequence: CATSRGGGGTYEQYF. This rearrangement joins TRBV15 to TRBJ2-7; D might be TRBD2 (7 bases). CDR1 and CDR2 (germline): LNHNV, YYDKDF (reference sequence). Trimming shortened V by 1 base and J by 4 bases, and 14 bases separated the two germline ends. The CDR3 loop spans 15 amino acids. Full variable domain (remainder filled in from reference TRBV15 and TRBJ2-7): DAMVIQNPRYQVTQFGKPVTLSCSQTLNHNVMYWYQQKSSQAPKLLFHYYDKDFNNEADTPDNFQSRRPNTSFCFLDIRSPGLGDTAMYLCATSRGGGGTYEQYFGPGTRLTVT.

Comment on this clone: An end of the junction does not agree with germline; a read error may underlie this. The chain couples TRBV7-7 to TRBJ2-2, with a tentative D call TRBD1 (6 bases). CDR1 and CDR2 from the germline V gene are SSHAT and FNYEAQ (reference sequence). The CDR3 runs to 14 residues. The CDR3 coding sequence is TGTGCTAGCATGGGGACATTGAACACCGGGGAGCTGTTTTTT. It encodes CASMGTLNTGELFF.